This T cell receptor beta chain was sequenced for a study of cytomegalovirus exposure and HLA in healthy donors. This CDR3 spans 13 amino acids. V lost 5 bases and J 4 bases, leaving 11 bases between the germline ends. Germline CDR1 and CDR2: LNHDA and SQIVND (reference sequence). Comment on this clone: Its antigen is unidentified.

Whole-study findings and limits: Association with HLA alleles at 0.05 false discovery rate was found for 15,000 to 20,000 TCR beta sequences in a later analysis. It emerged from a later analysis that several of the most significant clusters appeared to be linked to common viral pathogens. Later analysis demonstrated an association between a missense DCLRE1C variant and TCR beta V- and J-gene trimming. Information on immune exposure was restricted to one variable (CMV serostatus).

PCR was performed using 60 Vbeta and 13 Jbeta primers. TCRdb's table, derived via immunoSEQ multiplex PCR, lists solely in-frame clones and lacks some. In the table there are fewer than 75,000 clones, roughly 77% of which are singletons. This TCR was sampled from a woman younger than 45 in good health and CMV-seronegative. Sequencing used PBMCs. The chain joins TRBV19 to TRBJ1-1, with no clear D. CDR3: CASSSQMSTEAFF. The CDR3 region has the DNA TGTGCCAGTAGTTCACAGATGAGCACTGAAGCTTTCTTT.